These T cell receptor beta chains were read from a single sample in a study of T cell responses to AZD1222 COVID-19 vaccine. The data were produced by immunoSEQ multiplex PCR, yet TCRdb's version contains in-frame clones alone and is incomplete. Of 100,000 to 120,000 clones listed, around 90% are singletons. Sequenced material: peripheral blood, taken on day 0 of AZD1222 vaccination. These receptors all stem from an adult in good health. Both conserved end residues are trimmed from each CDR3.

V	J	CDR3
TRBV28	TRBJ1-4	ASSLRTDIYLINEKLF
TRBV6-5	TRBJ1-5	ASSYSEGQPQH
TRBV6-5	TRBJ1-1	ASKSTGFQNTKAF
TRBV6-5	TRBJ1-6	ASRRTGFGAPLH
TRBV6-4	TRBJ2-3	ASSDLTGADTQY
TRBV7-9	TRBJ1-5	ASSLSGLISNQPQH
TRBV28	TRBJ1-1	ASTQGGAGAF
TRBV5-4	TRBJ2-7	ASSFLAGRTYEQY
TRBV12-5	TRBJ1-1	ASGLGGGAGEAF
TRBV15	TRBJ2-1	ATSRDGTGKSNEQF
TRBV28	TRBJ2-7	AGIQDRTYEQY
TRBV4-1	TRBJ2-3	ASSPATLADTQY
TRBV18	TRBJ1-5	ASSPPTARQGQPQH